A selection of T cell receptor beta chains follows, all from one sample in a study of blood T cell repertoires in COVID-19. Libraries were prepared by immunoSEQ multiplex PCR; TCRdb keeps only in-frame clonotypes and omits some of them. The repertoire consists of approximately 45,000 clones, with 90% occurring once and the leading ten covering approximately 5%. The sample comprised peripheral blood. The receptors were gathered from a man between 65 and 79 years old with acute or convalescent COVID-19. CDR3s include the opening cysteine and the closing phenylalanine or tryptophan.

CDR3 protein: CASSQHPGGGNTEAFF
J gene: TRBJ1-1
V gene: TRBV3-1/TRBV3-2
CDR3 length: 16

CDR3 protein: CASSPVRERAEAFF
J gene: TRBJ1-1
V gene: TRBV18
CDR3 length: 14

CDR3 protein: CASGHRGRRLGYTF
J gene: TRBJ1-2
V gene: TRBV19
CDR3 length: 14

CDR3 protein: CASSVAAGNYGYTF
J gene: TRBJ1-2
V gene: TRBV9
CDR3 length: 14

CDR3 protein: CASSSQRGPYEQYF
J gene: TRBJ2-7
V gene: TRBV5-5
CDR3 length: 14

CDR3 protein: CASSQDGRTSAYNEQFF
J gene: TRBJ2-1
V gene: TRBV4-1
CDR3 length: 17

CDR3 protein: CASRSARRGNIDGELFF
J gene: TRBJ2-2
V gene: TRBV28
CDR3 length: 17

CDR3 protein: CASRGDSYSEAFF
J gene: TRBJ1-1
V gene: TRBV2
CDR3 length: 13

CDR3 protein: CASSQIAGGPETQYF
J gene: TRBJ2-5
V gene: TRBV4-2
CDR3 length: 15

CDR3 protein: CASSPRGADTDTQYF
J gene: TRBJ2-3
V gene: TRBV4-2
CDR3 length: 15

CDR3 protein: CASSLGTGVVYEQFF
J gene: TRBJ2-1
V gene: TRBV11-2
CDR3 length: 15

CDR3 protein: CASSYYGQDSYEQYF
J gene: TRBJ2-7
V gene: TRBV6-2/TRBV6-3
CDR3 length: 15

CDR3 protein: CATGGGTTYNEQFF
J gene: TRBJ2-1
V gene: TRBV5-4
CDR3 length: 14

CDR3 protein: CASSLGTGYNEQFF
J gene: TRBJ2-1
V gene: TRBV11-1
CDR3 length: 14

CDR3 protein: CASSIVTYQPQHF
J gene: TRBJ1-5
V gene: TRBV19
CDR3 length: 13

CDR3 protein: CASSLPGRGEQYF
J gene: TRBJ2-7
V gene: TRBV5-6
CDR3 length: 13

CDR3 protein: CASSPAGNYGYTF
J gene: TRBJ1-2
V gene: TRBV18
CDR3 length: 13

CDR3 protein: CASTLGEYGRGDRNQPQHF
J gene: TRBJ1-5
V gene: TRBV28
CDR3 length: 19

CDR3 protein: CASSLGTIAGGDNEQFF
J gene: TRBJ2-1
V gene: TRBV7-2
CDR3 length: 17

CDR3 protein: CASSDRGWSGNTIYF
J gene: TRBJ1-3
V gene: TRBV6-5
CDR3 length: 15

CDR3 protein: CASRGSVYNEQFF
J gene: TRBJ2-1
V gene: TRBV28
CDR3 length: 13

CDR3 protein: CASSSPDTTNEKLFF
J gene: TRBJ1-4
V gene: TRBV28
CDR3 length: 15

CDR3 protein: CASSPDRVYGYTF
J gene: TRBJ1-2
V gene: TRBV18
CDR3 length: 13

CDR3 protein: CASSPRTGFDEQYF
J gene: TRBJ2-7
V gene: TRBV19
CDR3 length: 14

CDR3 protein: CASRFISLRENQPQHF
J gene: TRBJ1-5
V gene: TRBV28
CDR3 length: 16

CDR3 protein: CASTPSNLGGLTYNEQFF
J gene: TRBJ2-1
V gene: TRBV5-5
CDR3 length: 18

CDR3 protein: CASSYGVRYNEQFF
J gene: TRBJ2-1
V gene: TRBV6-6
CDR3 length: 14

CDR3 protein: CASSFEVSNQPQHF
J gene: TRBJ1-5
V gene: TRBV28
CDR3 length: 14

CDR3 protein: CASSNPTGAREKLFF
J gene: TRBJ1-4
V gene: TRBV5-4
CDR3 length: 15

CDR3 protein: CASSLLGGASQETQYF
J gene: TRBJ2-5
V gene: TRBV5-1
CDR3 length: 16

CDR3 protein: CASSERIGTSGGETQYF
J gene: TRBJ2-5
V gene: TRBV10-2
CDR3 length: 17

CDR3 protein: CASSLGRRGYTGELFF
J gene: TRBJ2-2
V gene: TRBV11-3
CDR3 length: 16

CDR3 protein: CASSLRIGRGEETQYF
J gene: TRBJ2-5
V gene: TRBV5-6
CDR3 length: 16

CDR3 protein: CASSSRGRSGNTIYF
J gene: TRBJ1-3
V gene: TRBV6-2/TRBV6-3
CDR3 length: 15

CDR3 protein: CAWSVQKGETQYF
J gene: TRBJ2-5
V gene: TRBV30
CDR3 length: 13

CDR3 protein: CASSDLLGTQYF
J gene: TRBJ2-5
V gene: TRBV2
CDR3 length: 12

CDR3 protein: CATSSLQSYQPQHF
J gene: TRBJ1-5
V gene: TRBV15
CDR3 length: 14

CDR3 protein: CASSLGPGLATDTQYF
J gene: TRBJ2-3
V gene: TRBV11-2
CDR3 length: 16

CDR3 protein: CASSQNRGSTDTQYF
J gene: TRBJ2-3
V gene: TRBV18
CDR3 length: 15

CDR3 protein: CATSSGGGGVYEQYF
J gene: TRBJ2-7
V gene: TRBV15
CDR3 length: 15

CDR3 protein: CASSLRSVRFRGGTTEAFF
J gene: TRBJ1-1
V gene: TRBV27
CDR3 length: 19

CDR3 protein: CASSFPKDRVDYEQYF
J gene: TRBJ2-7
V gene: TRBV28
CDR3 length: 16

CDR3 protein: CATRDGTGTDQPQHF
J gene: TRBJ1-5
V gene: TRBV24-1
CDR3 length: 15

CDR3 protein: CASSQVGTGGNYGYTF
J gene: TRBJ1-2
V gene: TRBV4-1
CDR3 length: 16

CDR3 protein: CASSLRGPSSYNEQFF
J gene: TRBJ2-1
V gene: TRBV7-3
CDR3 length: 16

CDR3 protein: CAWSPGTSYNQPQHF
J gene: TRBJ1-5
V gene: TRBV30
CDR3 length: 15

CDR3 protein: CASSAREYQETQYF
J gene: TRBJ2-5
V gene: TRBV4-2
CDR3 length: 14

CDR3 protein: CASSPDSGVYTF
J gene: TRBJ1-2
V gene: TRBV7-9
CDR3 length: 12

CDR3 protein: CASSYSDRETRVQPQHF
J gene: TRBJ1-5
V gene: TRBV6-2/TRBV6-3
CDR3 length: 17

CDR3 protein: CASSQSGTGTYGYTF
J gene: TRBJ1-2
V gene: TRBV4-3
CDR3 length: 15

CDR3 protein: CASSDQGPQHF
J gene: TRBJ1-5
V gene: TRBV7-9
CDR3 length: 11

CDR3 protein: CASSQAKGTYNSPLHF
J gene: TRBJ1-6
V gene: TRBV6-6
CDR3 length: 16

CDR3 protein: CASSPRTSGGAWETQYF
J gene: TRBJ2-5
V gene: TRBV7-2
CDR3 length: 17